The 12 T cell receptor beta chains in this list originate from one sample, sequenced in a study of control samples from healthy donors and cancer patients. Produced via immunoSEQ multiplex PCR; TCRdb's table is partial and in-frame only. The sample shows roughly 40,000 clones, roughly 80% of them seen only once. The specimen was blood. These receptors were taken from a man in his sixties in good health.

The V and J genes are TRBV2 and TRBJ1-2; D unresolved. This CDR3 is built from 14 residues. Trimming took off 3 bases at V and 4 bases at J, with 12 bases between the two ends. Germline lookup yields CDR1 SNHLY and CDR2 FYNNEI. This chain's CDR3 is CASSDEAEVYGYTF. In nucleotides, the CDR3 is TGTGCCAGCAGTGATGAGGCGGAGGTCTATGGCTACACCTTC.

The chain recombines TRBV19 with TRBJ2-2, with D possibly being TRBD2 (5 bases). Germline CDR1 LNHDA, CDR2 SQIVND (reference sequence). The CDR3 is 13 residues long. V was cut by 6 bases and J by 7 bases, with 12 bases left in between. In nucleotides, the CDR3 is TGTGCCAGTAGGGCAGAACTAGACGGGGAGCTGTTTTTT. This codes for CASRAELDGELFF.

The chain has TRBV7-9 and TRBJ2-1; 7 nucleotides line up with TRBD2. The germline V gene encodes CDR1 SEHNR and CDR2 FQNEAQ (reference sequence). The CDR3 totals 15 residues. The junction had 8 bases not matched to a gene; V was cut back by 5 bases and J by 4 bases. DNA of the CDR3: TGTGCCAGCAGCCACATGACGGGGGGATACAATGAGCAGTTCTTC. Its protein product is CASSHMTGGYNEQFF.

The chain has TRBV12-3 or TRBV12-4 and TRBJ1-6; a possible D gene is TRBD1 (6 bases). The CDR3 consists of 13 residues. Trimming stripped 5 bases from V and 7 bases from J, with 9 bases between. In DNA, the CDR3 is TGTGCCAGCAGTGCGACAGGAAATTCACCCCTCCACTTT. Its protein product is CASSATGNSPLHF.

V and J are TRBV6-4 and TRBJ1-1, with D perhaps TRBD1 (6 bases). Trimming removed 4 bases at V and 1 base at J, with 7 bases between. Germline values: CDR1 MRHNA, CDR2 SNTAGT. The CDR3 runs 13 residues. CDR3 nucleotides: TGTGCCAGCAGTGTACAGGGGAACACTGAAGCTTTCTTT. Translating gives CASSVQGNTEAFF.

This chain links TRBV7-6 with TRBJ1-5; D is unclear. V was clipped by 2 bases and J by 1 base, with 9 bases between them. This CDR3 has 15 residues. Germline V gives CDR1 SGHVS, CDR2 FNYEAQ. The CDR3 DNA is TGTGCCAGCAGCTTAAGTTCGGGGAGCAATCAGCCCCAGCATTTT. Translating it yields CASSLSSGSNQPQHF. The full variable domain, with the rest looked up from reference TRBV7-6 and TRBJ1-5, is GAGVSQSPRYKVTKRGQDVALRCDPISGHVSLYWYRQALGQGPEFLTYFNYEAQQDKSGLPNDRFSAERPEGSISTLTIQRTEQRDSAMYRCASSLSSGSNQPQHFGDGTRLSIL.

V gene TRBV12-5 combines with J gene TRBJ2-3; TRBD2 matches 12 bases. Germline-derived CDR1 and CDR2 are LGHNT and FRNRAP. With V trimmed by 0 bases and J by 4 bases, 8 bases remained unmatched. CDR3 size: 18 residues. The DNA for the CDR3 is TGTGCTAGTGGTTTGGTAACGACTAGCGGGGGAGGCCCAGATACGCAGTATTTT. Translating it yields CASGLVTTSGGGPDTQYF.

This sequence joins TRBV7-6 and TRBJ2-7; D is perhaps TRBD1 (5 bases). This CDR3 has 14 residues. Trimming removed 5 bases from V and 4 bases from J, with 15 bases in between. Germline CDR1 reads SGHVS; CDR2 reads FNYEAQ. CDR3 sequence reads: CASSPETVTYEQYF. DNA for the CDR3: TGTGCCAGCAGCCCGGAGACAGTAACTTACGAGCAGTACTTC.

The chain joins TRBV19 to TRBJ1-5, with 7 bases matching TRBD1. The CDR3 runs to 17 residues. V lost 5 bases to trimming and J lost 2 bases; unmatched junction nucleotides: 12. Germline V lookup: CDR1 LNHDA, CDR2 SQIVND (reference sequence). The CDR3 sequence: CASSSGTASYGNQPQHF. The CDR3 DNA reads TGTGCCAGTAGTTCCGGGACAGCGAGCTATGGCAATCAGCCCCAGCATTTT.

CDR3 region: CASSLVGRTNEKLFF. CDR3 DNA sequence: TGCGCCAGCAGCTTGGTAGGGAGAACTAATGAAAAACTGTTTTTT. V usage is TRBV5-1 and J usage is TRBJ1-4; D remains unclear. The CDR3 has 15 residues. The V gene lost 0 bases and the J gene lost 1 base, with 7 bases spanning the gap. Germline V gene lookup returns CDR1 SGHRS and CDR2 YFSETQ. Variable domain in full (rest from reference TRBV5-1 and TRBJ1-4): KAGVTQTPRYLIKTRGQQVTLSCSPISGHRSVSWYQQTPGQGLQFLFEYFSETQRNKGNFPGRFSGRQFSNSRSEMNVSTLELGDSALYLCASSLVGRTNEKLFFGSGTQLSVL.

This clone was counted ten times or more. CDR3 sequence: CASRGLGVTGPDGYGYTF. In DNA form, the CDR3 reads TGTGCCAGCAGAGGGTTAGGGGTCACGGGTCCAGACGGCTATGGCTACACCTTC. This chain uses TRBV25-1 with TRBJ1-2; the D gene is possibly TRBD1 (5 bases). The CDR3 loop spans 18 amino acids. Germline V lookup: CDR1 MGHDK, CDR2 SYGVNS. V was trimmed by 6 bases and J by 4 bases, leaving 27 bases between them.

The CDR3 sequence is CASSQRPGPGAEAFF. The CDR3 nucleotides read TGTGCCAGCAGCCAAAGGCCGGGTCCGGGGGCTGAAGCTTTCTTT. The rearrangement links TRBV3-1 (or the pseudogene TRBV3-2) to TRBJ1-1, with D possibly being TRBD1 (5 bases). Trimming pared 2 bases from V and 6 bases from J, leaving 16 bases between. CDR3 size: 15 residues. CDR1 is LGHDT, CDR2 YNNKEL, per germline (reference sequence).